Listed below are T cell receptor beta chains from one sample, sequenced in a study of blood T cell repertoires in COVID-19. Method: immunoSEQ multiplex PCR; TCRdb's copy keeps in-frame clones and lacks some. The sample has around 28,000 clones; about 85% are singletons. Sample: peripheral blood. The receptors were sampled from a human donor in a cohort sampled during active COVID-19. Each CDR3 is given with its conserved first and last residue. A D gene is named only where the DNA matches it firmly.

D gene,V gene,J gene,CDR3 protein,CDR3 DNA
.,TRBV10-1,TRBJ2-7,CASSIGSAGAPYEQYF,TGCGCCAGCAGTATTGGGAGCGCGGGGGCCCCCTACGAGCAGTACTTC
TRBD2,TRBV10-1,TRBJ2-5,CASRGRSGGASGQETQYF,TGCGCCAGCAGGGGCCGAAGCGGGGGGGCTTCAGGTCAAGAGACCCAGTACTTC
.,TRBV30,TRBJ2-2,CAWSLAVLNTGELFF,TGTGCCTGGAGTCTGGCGGTGTTAAACACCGGGGAGCTGTTTTTT
.,TRBV28,TRBJ1-2,CASTNPGRGNYGYTF,TGTGCCAGCACCAACCCCGGACGAGGGAACTATGGCTACACCTTC
.,TRBV5-8,TRBJ1-4,CASSLGGRAVEKLFF,TGTGCCAGCAGCTTGGGGGGCAGGGCGGTTGAAAAACTGTTTTTT
.,TRBV6-2/TRBV6-3,TRBJ2-3,CASSWDKGDTSTDTQYF,TGTGCCAGCAGTTGGGATAAGGGGGACACAAGCACAGATACGCAGTATTTT
TRBD2,TRBV27,TRBJ2-3,CASSPPGPRGGTQYF,TGTGCCAGCAGTCCGCCGGGACCTCGGGGGGGTACGCAGTATTTT
TRBD1,TRBV11-3,TRBJ2-1,CASSPGQGWNEQFF,TGTGCCAGCAGCCCCGGACAGGGTTGGAATGAGCAGTTCTTC
.,TRBV7-9,TRBJ1-5,CASSLDRQPQHF,TGTGCCAGCAGCCTGGACAGACAGCCCCAGCATTTT
TRBD1,TRBV29-1,TRBJ1-1,CSVVDRVNTEAFF,TGCAGCGTTGTGGACAGGGTGAACACTGAAGCTTTCTTT
.,TRBV5-8,TRBJ1-3,CASSPPGFPKSTIYF,TGTGCCAGCAGCCCGCCGGGATTTCCGAAGAGCACCATATATTTT
TRBD1,TRBV19,TRBJ2-7,CASSIGQVSYEQYF,TGTGCCAGTAGTATCGGACAGGTATCCTACGAGCAGTACTTC